The clone carrying this T cell receptor (beta chain) has a single count. Its target is not known. CDR3 length equals 13 residues. Trimming removed 7 bases at V and 3 bases at J, with 12 bases between. These data are taken from a study of human T cells and chemical hapten exposure. Study details: Application of 0.01% DPC to the upper back was done by patch test, with a reading at 6 days. Regarding the study as a whole: Significantly more large CDR3 similarity clusters were formed by expanded TCRs than by controls.

The time point denotes: patch test 1, 2 weeks after DPC sensitization. The treatment denotes: therapeutic diphenylcyclopropenone sensitization with weekly scalp DPC. One entry per CDR3 protein, called by TCRdb with MiXCR from the RACE reads. The repertoire consists of around 190,000 distinct CDR3 sequences, with more than 20% occurring once and the leading ten covering 6.7%. This sequence joins TRBV12-3 or TRBV12-4 and TRBJ1-1; no firm D call. The input for sequencing was whole blood, taken in connection with sensitization to the hapten diphenylcyclopropenone (DPC). The source of this sequence is a woman aged 45 to 65 with alopecia areata. Some clones in this sample may be carry-over from other donors' samples. This CDR3 reads CASTLRTDTEAFF. The CDR3 DNA sequence: TGTGCCAGCACCCTTAGAACTGACACTGAAGCTTTCTTT.